This T cell receptor (beta chain) was obtained from a study of blood T cell repertoires in COVID-19. V lost 6 bases and J 0 bases, leaving 12 bases between the germline ends. Germline V gene data show CDR1 as SGHTA and CDR2 as FQGNSA. The CDR3 extends over 15 amino acids. TCRdb's table, derived via immunoSEQ multiplex PCR, lists solely in-frame clones and lacks some. The table has about 220,000 clones, approximately 80% seen once. The chain recombines TRBV7-2 with TRBJ1-3; D not resolved. The TCR was taken from a woman aged 55-70 years who had recovered from COVID-19. The sample consisted of peripheral blood. CDR3 in DNA: TGTGCCAGCAGAGAGGGTCCTGTCTCTGGAAACACCATATATTTT. Protein product: CASREGPVSGNTIYF.